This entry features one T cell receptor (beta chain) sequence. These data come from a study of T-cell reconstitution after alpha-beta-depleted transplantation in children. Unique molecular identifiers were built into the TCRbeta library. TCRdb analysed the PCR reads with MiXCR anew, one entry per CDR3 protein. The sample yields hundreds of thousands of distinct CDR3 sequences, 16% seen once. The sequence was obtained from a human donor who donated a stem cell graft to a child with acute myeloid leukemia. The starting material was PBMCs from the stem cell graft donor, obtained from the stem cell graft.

Written as DNA, the CDR3 is TGTGCCAGCAGCCCCCGGACAGAGACCCAGTACTTC. Translated, it gives CASSPRTETQYF. V usage is TRBV7-9 and J usage is TRBJ2-5, with unresolved D. The CDR3 has 12 residues. The V gene's germline CDR1 is SEHNR and CDR2 FQNEAQ (reference sequence). With 5 bases removed from V and 4 bases from J, the gap between germline ends came to 8 bases.